The 17 T cell receptor beta chains listed next were all sequenced from one sample in a study of blood T cell repertoires in COVID-19. Assay used: immunoSEQ multiplex PCR; TCRdb lists only in-frame clones, some missing. The sample has a few hundred thousand clones, about 85% seen once. The sequenced sample was peripheral blood. Receptor source: a young woman with acute or convalescent COVID-19.

This clone has only one observation. This chain links TRBV6-5 with TRBJ1-1; no definite D call. With 0 bases removed from V and 1 base from J, the gap between germline ends came to 6 bases. This CDR3 contains 14 residues. Germline lookup yields CDR1 MNHEY and CDR2 SVGAGI. The CDR3 coding sequence is TGTGCCAGCAGTTACTCGTCCAGGAACACTGAAGCTTTCTTT. This translates into CASSYSSRNTEAFF.

This clone was observed a few times. V and J are TRBV4-1 and TRBJ1-1; 9 positions agree with TRBD1. Germline lookup yields CDR1 MGHRA and CDR2 YSYEKL. The CDR3 has 12 residues. V shed 8 bases and J 8 bases; nucleotides not matched to a gene: 6. The CDR3 nucleotides read TGCGCCAGCGCGCCGGGACAGGGAGAAGCTTTCTTT. Its protein product is CASAPGQGEAFF.

This sequence joins TRBV19 and TRBJ1-1; no definite D call. CDR3 length: 13 residues. The V gene lost 3 bases and the J gene lost 6 bases, with 11 bases spanning the gap. The germline V gene has CDR1 LNHDA and CDR2 SQIVND (reference sequence). As DNA, the CDR3 is TGTGCCAGTAGTATCCGAGGGCGGGCTGAAGCTTTCTTT. Translating it yields CASSIRGRAEAFF.

The rearrangement links TRBV5-6 to TRBJ2-7, with 9 positions matching TRBD2. This CDR3 has 15 residues. J was trimmed by 3 bases and V by 4 bases; bases with no gene match: 8. CDR1 SGHDT and CDR2 YYEEEE come from the germline V gene. Here the CDR3 DNA reads TGTGCCAGCAGCCCGAGGACTAGCGTGAACTACGAGCAGTACTTC. Its translation is CASSPRTSVNYEQYF. Looking up the rest from reference TRBV5-6 and TRBJ2-7 gives the full variable domain: DAGVTQSPTHLIKTRGQQVTLRCSPKSGHDTVSWYQQALGQGPQFIFQYYEEEERQRGNFPDRFSGHQFPNYSSELNVNALLLGDSALYLCASSPRTSVNYEQYFGPGTRLTVT.

The V and J genes are TRBV5-8 and TRBJ2-5; D is possibly TRBD1 (5 bases). The V and J ends lost 5 bases and 4 bases respectively, with 9 bases between them. This CDR3 spans 12 amino acids. Germline values: CDR1 SGHTS, CDR2 YDEGEE. CDR3: CASSRQLETQYF. CDR3 bases: TGTGCCAGCAGTCGACAGTTAGAGACCCAGTACTTC.

The chain links TRBV7-2 to TRBJ2-1; 8 bases map to TRBD1. Germline CDR1 SGHTA, CDR2 FQGNSA. This CDR3 has 14 residues. Trimming cost V 1 base and J 8 bases; bases outside gene matches: 4. CDR3 in amino acids: CASSLGQGSHEQFF. Written as DNA, the CDR3 is TGTGCCAGCAGCTTAGGACAGGGGTCCCATGAGCAGTTCTTC.

Only one count was recorded for this clone. CDR3 DNA: TGTGCCAGTAGTTTCACCGGACAGGGAATCTATGGCTACACCTTC. Translating gives CASSFTGQGIYGYTF. V usage is TRBV19 and J usage is TRBJ1-2; 8 nucleotides align to TRBD1. CDR3 length: 15 residues. Per germline, CDR1 LNHDA and CDR2 SQIVND (reference sequence). V was clipped by 5 bases and J by 4 bases; unmatched bases: 9.

The chain recombines TRBV28 with TRBJ2-1; 8 nucleotides match TRBD2. The CDR3 extends over 16 amino acids. Germline V gene data show CDR1 as MDHEN and CDR2 as SYDVKM. V dropped 9 bases and J dropped 4; count of bases not matched to a gene: 14. The CDR3 region has the DNA TGTGCCAGTAACGCGGGAGGCTACCAGAGGTACAATGAGCAGTTCTTC. It encodes CASNAGGYQRYNEQFF.

The chain employs TRBV5-1 and TRBJ1-2, with TRBD1 matching 9 bases. The CDR3 spans 15 residues. Germline CDR1 and CDR2: SGHRS and YFSETQ. V lost 4 bases, J lost 2 bases, and 6 bases stayed unmatched. CDR3: CASSPTTGGNYGYTF. As DNA, the CDR3 is TGCGCCAGCAGCCCCACTACAGGGGGCAACTATGGCTACACCTTC.

The chain carries TRBV5-6 and TRBJ2-2; 10 bases map to TRBD2. The trim removed 1 base at V and 7 bases at J, leaving 10 bases unmatched. The CDR3 length is 17 residues. The germline CDR1 and CDR2 sequences are SGHDT and YYEEEE. The CDR3 spells CASSLIAGGSPNGELFF. The CDR3 DNA reads as TGTGCCAGCAGCTTGATAGCGGGAGGCTCCCCTAACGGGGAGCTGTTTTTT.

The rearrangement links TRBV18 to TRBJ1-6; D is perhaps TRBD1 (5 bases). The V and J ends lost 3 bases and 11 bases respectively, with 17 bases between them. This CDR3 contains 15 residues. CDR1 is KGHSH, CDR2 LQKENI, per germline. This chain's CDR3 is CASSPREQAEAPLHF. The CDR3 DNA reads TGTGCCAGCTCACCTAGGGAACAGGCTGAAGCACCCCTCCACTTT.

The chain combines TRBV4-1 with TRBJ2-7, with D perhaps TRBD1 (6 bases). The CDR3 sequence is 16 residues long. CDR1 is MGHRA, CDR2 YSYEKL, per germline. Trimming shortened V by 2 bases and J by 4 bases, and 18 bases separated the two germline ends. CDR3 sequence: CASSQTPGQPYYEQYF. The CDR3 DNA sequence: TGCGCCAGCAGCCAAACCCCGGGACAACCTTATTACGAGCAGTACTTC.

V usage is TRBV20-1 and J usage is TRBJ2-1; TRBD2 might be the D (6 bases). The CDR3 sequence is 14 residues long. Germline V gene data show CDR1 as DFQATT and CDR2 as SNEGSKA (reference sequence). V was trimmed by 3 bases and J by 3 bases, leaving 12 bases between them. The CDR3 here is CSASKLAVYNEQFF. The CDR3 nucleotides read TGCAGTGCTAGTAAACTAGCCGTCTACAATGAGCAGTTCTTC.

The chain recombines TRBV5-8 with TRBJ1-2; 8 bases agree with TRBD1. The CDR3 contains 14 residues. The germline V gene encodes CDR1 SGHTS and CDR2 YDEGEE. Trimming at V came to 2 bases and at J to 4 bases, leaving 4 bases not matched to a gene. As DNA, the CDR3 is TGTGCCAGCAGCTTCGGACAGGGCGGCTATGGCTACACCTTC. Translated: CASSFGQGGYGYTF.

This clone was found a few times. The J gene is TRBJ2-1, the V gene TRBV6-6; 11 bases map to TRBD1. CDR1 is MNHNY and CDR2 is SVGAGI in the germline V gene (reference sequence). The V and J ends lost 0 bases and 8 bases, in that order; junction bases with no gene match: 3. The CDR3 has 15 residues. CDR3 sequence: CASSYSGTGGYEQFF. The CDR3 DNA is TGTGCCAGCAGTTACTCGGGGACAGGGGGGTATGAGCAGTTCTTC.

CDR3 in DNA: TGTGCCAGCAGTGAAACGGGACTAGCGGGGGCCCTAAGCTCCTACAATGAGCAGTTCTTC. Protein product: CASSETGLAGALSSYNEQFF. This chain joins TRBV2 and TRBJ2-1; 14 nucleotides agree with TRBD2. CDR1 is SNHLY, CDR2 FYNNEI, per germline. V was pared by 2 bases and J by 0 bases, with 9 bases of the junction left unmatched. The CDR3 covers 20 residues. Supplemented by reference TRBV2 and TRBJ2-1, the full variable domain reads EPEVTQTPSHQVTQMGQEVILRCVPISNHLYFYWYRQILGQKVEFLVSFYNNEISEKSEIFDDQFSVERPDGSNFTLKIRSTKLEDSAMYFCASSETGLAGALSSYNEQFFGPGTRLTVL.

CDR3 residues: CASRRRDRITTTDNEQFF. The CDR3 DNA sequence: TGTGCCAGCAGACGACGGGACAGGATAACTACTACGGACAATGAGCAGTTCTTC. The V and J genes are TRBV27 and TRBJ2-1; TRBD1 agrees at 8 bases. The germline gives CDR1 MNHEY, CDR2 SMNVEV (reference sequence). The CDR3 sequence is 18 residues long. Unmatched junction bases numbered 18, after V lost 6 bases and J lost 5 bases.